A single sample is the source of the 20 T cell receptor beta chains below, sequenced in a study of cytomegalovirus exposure and HLA in healthy donors. Data came from immunoSEQ multiplex PCR; TCRdb stores just in-frame clones and leaves some out. The top ten hold 3% to 3.5% of the sample, which has more than 200,000 clones, 80% to 95% seen once. The sequencing sample was made of PBMCs. All receptors come from a woman aged 30 to 39 in good health and CMV-seronegative.

A single count supports this clone. The V gene is TRBV11-3, the J gene TRBJ2-1; the match to TRBD2 covers 10 bases. With 8 bases clipped from V and 15 bases from J, the junction kept 13 bases outside the gene matches. Looked up from germline, CDR1 is SGHNT and CDR2 is YENEEA. This CDR3 has 13 amino acids. The CDR3: CASGSSGRATSFF. The CDR3 DNA follows: TGTGCCAGCGGTTCTAGCGGGAGAGCTACATCGTTCTTC.

The rearrangement uses TRBV29-1 and TRBJ2-1, with 7 bases identical to TRBD2. With 6 bases clipped from V and 0 bases from J, the junction kept 11 bases outside the gene matches. The CDR3 is made up of 16 amino acids. The germline gives CDR1 SQVTM, CDR2 ANQGSEA. The DNA of the CDR3 is TGCAGCGTCAAAGGCCGCAGGGACTACTCCTACAATGAGCAGTTCTTC. As protein: CSVKGRRDYSYNEQFF.

The rearrangement links TRBV11-3 to TRBJ1-1; a weak D match, TRBD1 (6 bases). Germline CDR1 is SGHNT and CDR2 is YENEEA. Trimming left V 0 bases short and J 7 bases short, with 12 bases between. The CDR3 is made up of 14 amino acids. DNA for the CDR3: TGTGCCAGCAGCTTAGATTTGGGGGGCCATGAAGCTTTCTTT. This encodes CASSLDLGGHEAFF.

The CDR3 loop reads CASSITGTPEAFF. As DNA, the CDR3 is TGTGCCAGTAGTATCACGGGTACGCCTGAAGCTTTCTTT. The V call is TRBV19, the J call TRBJ1-1; no firm D call. The germline gives CDR1 LNHDA, CDR2 SQIVND (reference sequence). The CDR3 is made up of 13 amino acids. With 3 bases removed from V and 6 bases from J, the gap between germline ends came to 11 bases.

The V call is TRBV2, the J call TRBJ2-1; 9 bases align to TRBD2. Per the germline V gene, CDR1 is SNHLY and CDR2 is FYNNEI. Trimming at V came to 7 bases and at J to 5 bases, leaving 3 bases not matched to a gene. The CDR3 loop spans 13 amino acids. The CDR3 sequence is CASKSGRNNEQFF. The DNA of the CDR3 is TGTGCCAGCAAGAGCGGGAGGAACAATGAGCAGTTCTTC.

A few counts support this clone. The V and J genes are TRBV7-9 and TRBJ1-2; 12 bases match TRBD1. CDR1 and CDR2 (germline): SEHNR, FQNEAQ (reference sequence). The CDR3 extends over 16 amino acids. V lost 0 bases, J lost 7 bases, and 6 bases stayed unmatched. The CDR3 DNA sequence: TGTGCCAGCAGCTTAGCGCGGGACAGGGGGCTGGGTGGCTACACCTTC. Its protein product is CASSLARDRGLGGYTF.

This rearrangement joins TRBV19 to TRBJ1-3; 8 positions match TRBD1. This CDR3 region has 18 residues. J was trimmed by 0 bases and V by 3 bases; bases with no gene match: 10. Germline-derived CDR1 and CDR2 are LNHDA and SQIVND (reference sequence). This chain's CDR3 is CASSIESGTGFSGNTIYF. The CDR3 DNA is TGTGCCAGTAGTATTGAAAGTGGGACAGGATTCTCTGGAAACACCATATATTTT.

The chain carries TRBV27 and TRBJ1-1; 7 bases fit TRBD1. V gave up 5 bases and J gave up 11 bases; unmatched junction bases: 17. This CDR3 is built from 15 residues. CDR1 and CDR2 (germline): MNHEY, SMNVEV (reference sequence). This chain's CDR3 is CASSPLGGGEGDAFF. CDR3 bases: TGTGCCAGCAGTCCCCTAGGAGGGGGCGAGGGGGATGCTTTCTTT.

The chain combines TRBV6-1 with TRBJ2-2; D ambiguous. The ends were cut back, 1 base at V and 6 bases at J, with 6 bases in the middle. CDR1 is MNHNS and CDR2 is SASEGT in the germline V gene. This CDR3 contains 13 residues. CDR3 in amino acids: CASSEDSSGELFF. In DNA form, the CDR3 reads TGTGCCAGCAGTGAAGACAGTTCCGGGGAGCTGTTTTTT.

The gene calls are TRBV5-4 and TRBJ2-1; 9 nucleotides agree with TRBD2. Germline-derived CDR1 and CDR2 are SGHNT and YYREEE (reference sequence). The CDR3 loop spans 16 amino acids. V dropped 4 bases and J dropped 4; count of bases not matched to a gene: 9. For the CDR3, the DNA is TGTGCCAGCAGCCAGCCACTAGCGGGTCAATACAATGAGCAGTTCTTC. Translating it yields CASSQPLAGQYNEQFF.

V usage is TRBV6-5 and J usage is TRBJ2-5; TRBD2 matches at 8 bases. Germline trimming cut 6 bases from V and 10 bases from J; bases unmatched to any gene: 7. CDR3 length: 12 amino acids. CDR1 is MNHEY, CDR2 SVGAGI, per germline. CDR3 nucleotides: TGTGCCAGCAGCCAAGTTAGCGGGATCCAGTACTTC. This codes for CASSQVSGIQYF.

The chain employs TRBV28 and TRBJ2-3, with TRBD2 matching 8 bases. Germline CDR1 is MDHEN and CDR2 is SYDVKM. V was pared by 9 bases and J by 8 bases, with 13 bases of the junction left unmatched. The CDR3 runs 14 residues. CDR3 DNA: TGTGCCAGTTCTGCGGGGGGTACAACTGGTACGCAGTATTTT. Translation gives CASSAGGTTGTQYF.

The V gene is TRBV9, the J gene TRBJ2-2; no clear D gene. CDR3 length: 17 residues. Trimming removed 0 bases from V and 2 bases from J, with 14 bases in between. Per germline, CDR1 SGDLS and CDR2 YYNGEE. The CDR3 DNA is TGTGCCAGCAGCGTAGTGGAACACCTGATTAACACCGGGGAGCTGTTTTTT. Amino acids: CASSVVEHLINTGELFF.

The rearrangement uses TRBV5-1 and TRBJ2-3; TRBD2 matches 7 bases. Germline-derived CDR1 and CDR2 are SGHRS and YFSETQ. The CDR3 loop spans 17 amino acids. Losses at the gene ends were 4 bases for V and 7 bases for J; bases not matched to a gene: 18. The CDR3 DNA sequence: TGCGCCAGCAGCGTCTCTAGCGGACTTAAAATACAACATACGCAGTATTTT. Residues: CASSVSSGLKIQHTQYF.

This clone was observed a single time. This chain joins TRBV28 and TRBJ2-1; D not resolved. CDR1 MDHEN and CDR2 SYDVKM come from the germline V gene. V was cut by 2 bases and J by 3 bases, with 8 bases left in between. The CDR3 runs to 14 residues. The CDR3, as DNA: TGTGCCAGCAGTTTACGAGTAGACTACAATGAGCAGTTCTTC. This translates into CASSLRVDYNEQFF.

This chain links TRBV27 with TRBJ2-2; D perhaps matches TRBD2 (5 bases). CDR3 length equals 14 residues. V gave up 5 bases and J gave up 4 bases, with 11 bases separating them. The V gene's germline CDR1 is MNHEY and CDR2 SMNVEV (reference sequence). The CDR3 region is CASSLGLATGELFF. CDR3 sequence (DNA): TGTGCCAGCAGTCTCGGACTCGCCACCGGGGAGCTGTTTTTT.

The chain carries TRBV7-2 and TRBJ2-7, with 8 bases fitting TRBD1. There are 18 residues in the CDR3. The germline V gene has CDR1 SGHTA and CDR2 FQGNSA. Trimming removed 5 bases from V and 1 base from J; junction bases left unmatched: 16. The CDR3 DNA is TGTGCCAGCAGCCCACTAATCGACAGGGGTCGGGTGTCCTACGAGCAGTACTTC. It yields the protein CASSPLIDRGRVSYEQYF.

The CDR3 DNA follows: TGTGCCAGCAGTTTTCCCGGGGCCAACATTCAGTACTTC. This codes for CASSFPGANIQYF. The chain uses TRBV27 and TRBJ2-4; D may be TRBD1 or TRBD2 (5 bases each). The CDR3 has 13 amino acids. The germline V gene has CDR1 MNHEY and CDR2 SMNVEV (reference sequence). V was cut by 3 bases and J by 7 bases, with 10 bases left in between.

The chain uses TRBV4-3 and TRBJ2-2; D is undetermined. Trimming stripped 1 base from V and 6 bases from J, with 9 bases between. Germline CDR1 LGHNA, CDR2 YSLEER. This CDR3 region has 14 residues. The CDR3 spells CASSQGTFSGELFF. CDR3 DNA: TGCGCCAGCAGCCAAGGAACTTTCTCCGGGGAGCTGTTTTTT.

For this clone: A read error may explain this, as a much larger clone is one base away. The V call is TRBV28, the J call TRBJ2-7; D ambiguous. CDR1 and CDR2 (germline): MDHEN, SYDVKM. The germline V and J ends were trimmed by 5 bases and 1 base, with 6 bases remaining between them. The CDR3 is 12 amino acids. CDR3 coding DNA: TGTGCCAGCAGTGCCATTTCCTACGAGCAGTACTTC. Its translation: CASSAISYEQYF.